A single sample gave rise to the 26 T cell receptor beta chains below, sequenced in a study of T cells in Graves' hyperthyroidism and ophthalmopathy. Amplified regions were TCR beta CDR3 sequences from RNA transcripts. HTBI primers were employed in a first-round RT-PCR of the TCR CDR3. One entry per CDR3 protein results from TCRdb running MiXCR on the multiplex PCR reads. The table records approximately 380,000 distinct CDR3 sequences, about 14% of them present only once. Sequenced sample: blood. These receptors originate from a man in his fifties or sixties with Graves' ophthalmopathy.

The sample holds many counts of this clonotype. The rearrangement links TRBV3-1 to TRBJ2-1; D remains unclear. Germline V gene lookup returns CDR1 LGHDT and CDR2 YNNKEL (reference sequence). The CDR3 length is 14 residues. Trimming removed 0 bases from V and 7 bases from J, with 10 bases in between. The CDR3 protein is CASSQENRANEQFF. CDR3 bases: TGTGCCAGCAGCCAAGAAAATCGGGCGAATGAGCAGTTCTTC.

V gene TRBV5-5 combines with J gene TRBJ1-2; D unclear. The CDR3 has 15 residues. Trimming removed 6 bases from V and 0 bases from J, with 15 bases in between. From germline, CDR1 is SGHKS and CDR2 YYEKEE (reference sequence). CDR3 DNA sequence: TGTGCCAGCAACCCGGCGGCAGACCCTAACTATGGCTACACCTTC. As protein: CASNPAADPNYGYTF. Together with reference TRBV5-5 and TRBJ1-2, the CDR3 gives the full variable domain: DAGVTQSPTHLIKTRGQQVTLRCSPISGHKSVSWYQQVLGQGPQFIFQYYEKEERGRGNFPDRFSARQFPNYSSELNVNALLLGDSALYLCASNPAADPNYGYTFGSGTRLTVV.

This clonotype was counted ten times or more. The chain has TRBV5-1 and TRBJ2-3; D not resolved. Trimming removed 8 bases at V and 2 bases at J, with 12 bases between. The germline gives CDR1 SGHRS, CDR2 YFSETQ. This CDR3 has 13 amino acids. CDR3 sequence reads: CASGELYTDTQYF. Here the CDR3 DNA reads TGCGCCAGTGGAGAGCTATACACAGATACGCAGTATTTT.

This clonotype was recorded many times. The DNA for the CDR3 is TGCAGCGCTGCCCCCGCGGACCGATCAGAAGCTTTCTTT. Amino acid sequence: CSAAPADRSEAFF. The rearrangement uses TRBV29-1 and TRBJ1-1; no reliable D call. Germline CDR1 reads SQVTM; CDR2 reads ANQGSEA. This CDR3 has 13 residues. Trimming left V 7 bases short and J 8 bases short, with 20 bases between.

This clonotype was detected ten times or more. The chain combines TRBV11-2 with TRBJ2-3; a possible D gene is TRBD2 (6 bases). Trimming cost V 3 bases and J 0 bases, with 7 bases left between them. The CDR3 totals 14 residues. Germline assignment: CDR1 SGHAT and CDR2 FQNNGV. The CDR3 coding sequence is TGTGCCAGCAGCTTTGGGGGGAGCACAGATACGCAGTATTTT. It encodes CASSFGGSTDTQYF.

In this sample, this clonotype turned up many times. V usage is TRBV5-1 and J usage is TRBJ1-1; TRBD1 matches 9 bases. The CDR3 runs 15 residues. The J segment lost 6 bases and the V segment lost 4 bases, leaving 10 bases of the junction unmatched. Germline-derived CDR1 and CDR2 are SGHRS and YFSETQ. The CDR3 loop reads CASSPRPGTGSEAFF. The CDR3 DNA follows: TGCGCCAGCAGCCCTCGTCCCGGGACAGGGTCTGAAGCTTTCTTT.

Ten or more counts support this clonotype. This chain uses TRBV28 with TRBJ2-7, with 9 bases fitting TRBD1. The V and J ends lost 2 bases and 3 bases, in that order; junction bases with no gene match: 8. Germline CDR1 is MDHEN and CDR2 is SYDVKM. This CDR3 is 16 amino acids long. CDR3 nucleotide sequence: TGTGCCAGCAGTTTACTACCGGGACAGGGTATCTACGAGCAGTACTTC. It translates to CASSLLPGQGIYEQYF.

In its sample, this clonotype was seen many times. This chain connects TRBV7-6 to TRBJ2-5; no reliable D call. The ends were cut back, 3 bases at V and 3 bases at J, with 8 bases in the middle. The germline CDR1 and CDR2 sequences are SGHVS and FNYEAQ. This CDR3 comprises 13 residues. The CDR3 DNA follows: TGTGCCAGCAGCTTCTCCCAGGAAGAGACCCAGTACTTC. Protein product: CASSFSQEETQYF.

There are many counts of this clonotype. This chain connects TRBV3-1 to TRBJ1-4; D uncertain. Germline loops: CDR1 LGHDT, CDR2 YNNKEL (reference sequence). The ends were cut back, 1 base at V and 7 bases at J, with 13 bases in the middle. The CDR3 extends over 15 amino acids. CDR3 DNA: TGTGCCAGCAGCCAAGTACTGGGTTATAGTGAAAAACTGTTTTTT. Protein product: CASSQVLGYSEKLFF.

This clonotype showed up just a few times. CDR3 in DNA: TGTGCCAGCACTAAGACAGGCCGTGAAAAACTGTTTTTT. Its protein product is CASTKTGREKLFF. The chain carries TRBV6-2 or TRBV6-3 and TRBJ1-4; TRBD1 is a possible D gene (6 bases). The CDR3 is 13 residues long. Germline loops: CDR1 MNHEY, CDR2 SVGEGT. The V and J ends lost 7 bases and 7 bases respectively, with 13 bases between them.

This clonotype was found many times. The gene calls are TRBV27 and TRBJ2-3; D not resolved. With 2 bases removed from V and 5 bases from J, the gap between germline ends came to 11 bases. Germline V CDR1 and CDR2: MNHEY, SMNVEV (reference sequence). The CDR3 spans 14 residues. The CDR3 loop reads CASSLHRDGDTQYF. The CDR3 DNA reads TGTGCCAGCAGTTTACATAGGGATGGAGATACGCAGTATTTT.

This clonotype was seen many times. The rearrangement joins TRBV30 to TRBJ2-1; D unclear. This CDR3 is 13 amino acids long. Germline values: CDR1 GTSNPN, CDR2 SVGIG (reference sequence). The germline V and J ends were trimmed by 5 bases and 5 bases, with 13 bases remaining between them. Here the CDR3 DNA reads TGTGCCTGGGAAACGTTGCGGCACAATGAGCAGTTCTTC. Encoded protein: CAWETLRHNEQFF.

This rearrangement joins TRBV20-1 to TRBJ2-7; D remains unclear. The germline V gene has CDR1 DFQATT and CDR2 SNEGSKA (reference sequence). This CDR3 spans 13 amino acids. The ends were cut back, 4 bases at V and 2 bases at J, with 12 bases in the middle. The CDR3 sequence: CSANPPGPYEQYF. The CDR3 DNA is TGCAGTGCTAATCCGCCGGGCCCCTACGAGCAGTACTTC.

This sequence joins TRBV29-1 and TRBJ2-3; 7 bases are a match to TRBD1. Germline CDR1 reads SQVTM; CDR2 reads ANQGSEA. J lost 0 bases, V lost 6 bases, and 6 bases had no gene match. The CDR3 length is 14 residues. The CDR3 DNA follows: TGCAGCGTCCGGGACAGAATTAGCACAGATACGCAGTATTTT. It translates to CSVRDRISTDTQYF.

This chain uses TRBV19 with TRBJ2-7; TRBD2 might be the D (6 bases). This CDR3 comprises 14 residues. Trimming removed 4 bases from V and 2 bases from J, with 12 bases in between. Germline V gene data show CDR1 as LNHDA and CDR2 as SQIVND (reference sequence). The CDR3 DNA follows: TGTGCCAGTAGTAGGGCAGGGAGGACCTACGAGCAGTACTTC. Translating gives CASSRAGRTYEQYF.

This clonotype was recorded at least ten times. J is TRBJ2-3 and V is TRBV12-3 or TRBV12-4; D is ambiguous. The CDR3 extends over 14 amino acids. Trimming removed 2 bases from V and 3 bases from J, with 9 bases in between. This chain's CDR3 is CASSLTLGTDTQYF. The CDR3, as DNA: TGTGCCAGCAGTTTAACTTTGGGGACAGATACGCAGTATTTT.

In its sample, this clonotype was seen many times. The chain is built from TRBV20-1 and TRBJ2-7; maybe TRBD2 (6 bases). Germline loops: CDR1 DFQATT, CDR2 SNEGSKA (reference sequence). This CDR3 comprises 12 residues. With 3 bases removed from V and 3 bases from J, the gap between germline ends came to 9 bases. CDR3 DNA sequence: TGCAGTGCTAGCGGGAGAATCTACGAGCAGTACTTC. It translates to CSASGRIYEQYF.

CDR3 sequence: CASSKLSGSYEQYF. The DNA of the CDR3 is TGTGCCAGCAGCAAACTTAGCGGGAGCTACGAGCAGTACTTC. J is TRBJ2-7 and V is TRBV7-8, with TRBD2 identical over 9 bases. Germline assignment: CDR1 SGHVS and CDR2 FQNEAQ. With V trimmed by 5 bases and J by 3 bases, 5 bases remained unmatched. The CDR3 sequence is 14 residues long.

This chain uses TRBV6-6 with TRBJ2-1; tentatively, D is TRBD2 (6 bases). V was clipped by 0 bases and J by 5 bases, with 14 bases between them. Germline-derived CDR1 and CDR2 are MNHNY and SVGAGI (reference sequence). The CDR3 consists of 16 residues. The CDR3 loop is CASSYSSGTADNEQFF. CDR3 DNA sequence: TGTGCCAGCAGTTACTCCTCCGGGACTGCTGACAATGAGCAGTTCTTC.

V is TRBV7-8 and J is TRBJ2-3; 9 bases are shared with TRBD2. Looked up from germline, CDR1 is SGHVS and CDR2 is FQNEAQ. V gave up 1 base and J gave up 6 bases; unmatched junction bases: 11. The CDR3 totals 17 residues. The CDR3 region is CASSLGSSGMKRDTQYF. CDR3 in DNA: TGTGCCAGCAGCTTAGGATCTAGCGGGATGAAGAGGGATACGCAGTATTTT.

The rearrangement links TRBV20-1 to TRBJ2-2, with 10 positions matching TRBD2. Trimming took 4 bases from V and 6 from J; bases not matched to a gene: 5. The CDR3 runs to 14 residues. Germline loops: CDR1 DFQATT, CDR2 SNEGSKA (reference sequence). This CDR3 is CSATGAGGSGELFF. The CDR3 nucleotides are TGCAGTGCTACGGGAGCGGGAGGGTCCGGGGAGCTGTTTTTT.

The chain couples TRBV19 to TRBJ2-1; D ambiguous. Germline CDR1 and CDR2: LNHDA and SQIVND (reference sequence). The V gene lost 1 base and the J gene lost 6 bases, with 10 bases spanning the gap. This CDR3 spans 14 amino acids. DNA for the CDR3: TGTGCCAGTAGTATAGGGAGTACTCGCAATGAGCAGTTCTTC. It encodes CASSIGSTRNEQFF.

Notes on this clonotype: A read error may explain this, as a much larger clone is one base away. The gene calls are TRBV28 and TRBJ2-3; maybe TRBD1 (7 bases). This CDR3 has 15 amino acids. V was shortened by 3 bases and J by 4 bases, with 14 bases between the two germline ends. Germline V gene data show CDR1 as MDHEN and CDR2 as SYDVKM. The CDR3, as DNA: TGTGCCAGCAGTTTCTCGGCAGGGGGGTCAGATACGCAGTATTTT. Translating gives CASSFSAGGSDTQYF.

This clonotype has a handful of counts. The J gene is TRBJ2-7, the V gene TRBV27; 8 positions agree with TRBD1. CDR3 length: 15 amino acids. The V gene's germline CDR1 is MNHEY and CDR2 SMNVEV (reference sequence). V lost 3 bases to trimming and J lost 3 bases; unmatched junction nucleotides: 7. CDR3 sequence (DNA): TGTGCCAGCAGTTTCAGGGACAGGAAAATCTACGAGCAGTACTTC. As protein: CASSFRDRKIYEQYF.

The V and J genes are TRBV12-3 or TRBV12-4 and TRBJ2-2; D is possibly TRBD1 (5 bases). The V end was cut by 5 bases, the J end by 2 bases, with 12 bases between. This CDR3 comprises 15 residues. CDR3 protein: CASSPTGHNTGELFF. The CDR3 DNA sequence: TGTGCCAGCAGTCCCACCGGACACAACACCGGGGAGCTGTTTTTT.

The chain employs TRBV27 and TRBJ1-1; D is ambiguous. CDR1 is MNHEY, CDR2 SMNVEV, per germline (reference sequence). Trimming removed 7 bases at V and 1 base at J, with 13 bases between. There are 14 residues in the CDR3. The CDR3 spells CASTAPAPNTEAFF. The DNA of the CDR3 is TGTGCCAGCACCGCCCCGGCGCCGAACACTGAAGCTTTCTTT.